These 8 T cell receptor beta chains came from one sample sequenced in a study of a mutant IDH1 vaccine in newly diagnosed glioma. Their target antigens are unknown. TCRdb's table, derived via immunoSEQ multiplex PCR, lists solely in-frame clones and lacks some. The table shows tens of thousands of clones, with about 80% occurring only once. The time point denotes: week 35, safety follow-up. Topical imiquimod was applied with each vaccine dose, which held 300 ug of mutant IDH1 20-mer peptide. The sequencing here drew on PBMCs, taken from a glioma patient whose treatment included an IDH1 peptide vaccine. Receptors were obtained from a man aged 30-40 years with glioma.

This chain connects TRBV6-5 to TRBJ2-7, with D possibly TRBD1 on 6 matching bases. With 1 base removed from V and 3 bases from J, the gap between germline ends came to 7 bases. The length of the CDR3 is 13 residues. CDR1 is MNHEY and CDR2 is SVGAGI in the germline V gene. CDR3 sequence: CASSYLGGYEQYF. The CDR3 nucleotides are TGTGCCAGCAGTTACTTAGGGGGCTACGAGCAGTACTTC.

This clone was seen a handful of times. The J gene is TRBJ1-1, the V gene TRBV6-5; D is ambiguous. Germline assignment: CDR1 MNHEY and CDR2 SVGAGI. V was shortened by 0 bases and J by 1 base, with 6 bases between the two germline ends. CDR3 size: 14 residues. The CDR3 region is CASSYSLGNTEAFF. The CDR3 DNA follows: TGTGCCAGCAGTTACTCCCTGGGGAACACTGAAGCTTTCTTT.

The chain has TRBV30 and TRBJ2-4; 9 nucleotides agree with TRBD2. CDR1 is GTSNPN, CDR2 SVGIG, per germline (reference sequence). The CDR3 totals 13 residues. V shed 3 bases and J 6 bases; nucleotides not matched to a gene: 3. The CDR3 sequence: CAWSLTSGNIQYF. The CDR3 region has the DNA TGTGCCTGGAGCCTGACTAGCGGAAACATTCAGTACTTC. Full variable domain (remainder filled in from reference TRBV30 and TRBJ2-4): SQTIHQWPATLVQPVGSPLSLECTVEGTSNPNLYWYRQAAGRGLQLLFYSVGIGQISSEVPQNLSASRPQDRQFILSSKKLLLSDSGFYLCAWSLTSGNIQYFGAGTRLSVL.

This clone was seen just once. The chain combines TRBV5-1 with TRBJ1-5, with D unresolved. V was pared by 0 bases and J by 2 bases, with 6 bases between. The V gene's germline CDR1 is SGHRS and CDR2 YFSETQ. The CDR3 has 14 amino acids. The DNA of the CDR3 is TGCGCCAGCAGCTTGGAATGGGGCAATCAGCCCCAGCATTTT. This encodes CASSLEWGNQPQHF. The whole variable domain, remainder taken from reference TRBV5-1 and TRBJ1-5, is KAGVTQTPRYLIKTRGQQVTLSCSPISGHRSVSWYQQTPGQGLQFLFEYFSETQRNKGNFPGRFSGRQFSNSRSEMNVSTLELGDSALYLCASSLEWGNQPQHFGDGTRLSIL.

The chain couples TRBV7-6 to TRBJ2-1, with TRBD2 identical over 7 bases. With V trimmed by 6 bases and J by 7 bases, 6 bases remained unmatched. Germline CDR1 reads SGHVS; CDR2 reads FNYEAQ. This CDR3 region has 13 residues. Here the CDR3 reads CASSPWGGNEQFF. The CDR3 bases are TGTGCCAGCAGTCCATGGGGAGGGAATGAGCAGTTCTTC.

The V and J genes are TRBV9 and TRBJ1-4; TRBD1 is a possible D gene (6 bases). The CDR3 is 15 residues long. V was trimmed by 5 bases and J by 5 bases, leaving 16 bases between them. Germline loops: CDR1 SGDLS, CDR2 YYNGEE. CDR3 region: CASSPGGGLNEKLFF. The DNA for the CDR3 is TGTGCCAGCAGTCCCGGAGGGGGACTGAATGAAAAACTGTTTTTT.

This sequence joins TRBV15 and TRBJ1-4; D is unresolved. Trimming removed 5 bases from V and 5 bases from J, with 9 bases in between. Looked up from germline, CDR1 is LNHNV and CDR2 is YYDKDF (reference sequence). The CDR3 has 13 residues. The chain's CDR3 is CATSRDKNEKLFF. CDR3 nucleotide sequence: TGTGCCACCAGCCGGGATAAGAATGAAAAACTGTTTTTT.

The chain joins TRBV30 to TRBJ2-1; D is unresolved. CDR1 and CDR2 from the germline V gene are GTSNPN and SVGIG (reference sequence). The V end lost 1 base, the J end lost 4 bases, and 11 bases lay between the germline ends. The CDR3 extends over 14 amino acids. CDR3 amino acids: CAWSGAPLYNEQFF. In DNA, the CDR3 is TGTGCCTGGAGTGGCGCTCCCCTATACAATGAGCAGTTCTTC.